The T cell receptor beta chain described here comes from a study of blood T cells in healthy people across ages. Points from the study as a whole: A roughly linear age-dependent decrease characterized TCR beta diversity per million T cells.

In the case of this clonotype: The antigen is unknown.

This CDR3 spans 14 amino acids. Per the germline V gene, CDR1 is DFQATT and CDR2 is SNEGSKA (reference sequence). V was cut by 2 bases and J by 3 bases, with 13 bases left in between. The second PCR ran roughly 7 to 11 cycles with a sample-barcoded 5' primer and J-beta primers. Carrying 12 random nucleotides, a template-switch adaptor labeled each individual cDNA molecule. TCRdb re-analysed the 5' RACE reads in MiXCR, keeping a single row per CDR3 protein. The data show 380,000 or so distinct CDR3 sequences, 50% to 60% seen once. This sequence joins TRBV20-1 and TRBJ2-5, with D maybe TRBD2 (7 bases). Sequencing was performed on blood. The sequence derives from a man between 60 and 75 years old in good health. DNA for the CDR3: TGCAGTGCTAGACGAGGGGGGGATAAAGAGACCCAGTACTTC. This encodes CSARRGGDKETQYF.